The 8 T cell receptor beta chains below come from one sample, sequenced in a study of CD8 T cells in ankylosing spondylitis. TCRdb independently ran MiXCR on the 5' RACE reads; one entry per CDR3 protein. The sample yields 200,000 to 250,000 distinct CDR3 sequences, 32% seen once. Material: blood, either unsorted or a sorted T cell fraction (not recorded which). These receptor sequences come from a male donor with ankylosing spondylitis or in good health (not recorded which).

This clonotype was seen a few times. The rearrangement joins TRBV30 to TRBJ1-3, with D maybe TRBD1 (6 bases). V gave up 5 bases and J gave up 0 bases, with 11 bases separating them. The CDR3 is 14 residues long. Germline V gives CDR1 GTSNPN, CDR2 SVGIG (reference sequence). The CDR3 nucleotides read TGTGCCTGGGGCACAGGGTTCTCTGGAAACACCATATATTTT. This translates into CAWGTGFSGNTIYF. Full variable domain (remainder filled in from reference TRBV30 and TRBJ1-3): SQTIHQWPATLVQPVGSPLSLECTVEGTSNPNLYWYRQAAGRGLQLLFYSVGIGQISSEVPQNLSASRPQDRQFILSSKKLLLSDSGFYLCAWGTGFSGNTIYFGEGSWLTVV.

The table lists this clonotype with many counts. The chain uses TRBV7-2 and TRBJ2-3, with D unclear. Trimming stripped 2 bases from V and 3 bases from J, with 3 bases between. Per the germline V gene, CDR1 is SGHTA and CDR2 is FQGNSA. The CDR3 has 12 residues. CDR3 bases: TGTGCCAGCAGCTTACTTACAGATACGCAGTATTTT. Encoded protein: CASSLLTDTQYF. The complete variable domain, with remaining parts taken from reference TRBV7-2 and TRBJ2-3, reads GAGVSQSPSNKVTEKGKDVELRCDPISGHTALYWYRQSLGQGLEFLIYFQGNSAPDKSGLPSDRFSAERTGGSVSTLTIQRTQQEDSAVYLCASSLLTDTQYFGPGTRLTVL.

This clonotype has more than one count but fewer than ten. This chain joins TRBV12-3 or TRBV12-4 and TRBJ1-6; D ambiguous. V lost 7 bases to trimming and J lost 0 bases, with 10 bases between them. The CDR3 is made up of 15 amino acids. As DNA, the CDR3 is TGTGCCAGCACCCTCGCAAGCTCCTATAATTCACCCCTCCACTTT. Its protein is CASTLASSYNSPLHF.

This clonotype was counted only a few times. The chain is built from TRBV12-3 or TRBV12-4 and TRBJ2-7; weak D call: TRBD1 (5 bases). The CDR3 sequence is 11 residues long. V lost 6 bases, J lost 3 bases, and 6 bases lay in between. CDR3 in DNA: TGTGCCAGCAGGCAGGGCTACGAGCAGTACTTC. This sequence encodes CASRQGYEQYF.

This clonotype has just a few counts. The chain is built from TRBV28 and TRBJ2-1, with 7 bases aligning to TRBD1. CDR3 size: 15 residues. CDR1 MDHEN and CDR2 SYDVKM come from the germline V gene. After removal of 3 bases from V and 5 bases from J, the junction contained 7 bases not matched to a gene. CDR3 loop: CASSFPRGSNNEQFF. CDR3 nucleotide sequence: TGTGCCAGCAGTTTCCCCAGGGGGAGCAACAATGAGCAGTTCTTC.

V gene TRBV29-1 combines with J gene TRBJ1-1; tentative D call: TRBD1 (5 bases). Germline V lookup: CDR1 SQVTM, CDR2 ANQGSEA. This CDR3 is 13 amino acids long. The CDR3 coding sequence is TGCAGTGCCGTAGCGGGGGGGAACACTGAAGCTTTCTTT. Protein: CSAVAGGNTEAFF.

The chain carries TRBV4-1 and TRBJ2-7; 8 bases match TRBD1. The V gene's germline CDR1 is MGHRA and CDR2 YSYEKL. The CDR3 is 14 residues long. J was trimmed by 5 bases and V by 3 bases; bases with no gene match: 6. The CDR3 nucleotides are TGCGCCAGCAGCCACCCCGGACAGGGCAACGAGCAGTACTTC. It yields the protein CASSHPGQGNEQYF.

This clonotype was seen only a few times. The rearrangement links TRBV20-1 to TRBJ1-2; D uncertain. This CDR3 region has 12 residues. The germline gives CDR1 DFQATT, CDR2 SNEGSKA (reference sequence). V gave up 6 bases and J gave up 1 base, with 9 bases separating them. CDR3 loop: CSAPQDNYGYTF. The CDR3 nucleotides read TGCAGTGCACCTCAGGATAACTATGGCTACACCTTC.